Listed below are T cell receptor beta chains from one sample, sequenced in a study of cytotoxic CD8 clonotypes in ibrutinib-treated CLL. Sequencing was performed with immunoSEQ multiplex PCR; in TCRdb, only in-frame clones are kept and a portion is missing. This repertoire shows roughly 180,000 clones, roughly 80% found once; its top ten account for 3.5% to 5.5%. The sequencing used PBMCs, collected after 24 months of ibrutinib treatment. Receptor source: a human donor with chronic lymphocytic leukemia. Each CDR3 is given with its conserved first and last residue. Each record gives: clone size, J gene, D gene, V gene, CDR3 DNA, CDR3 protein. D genes are given only for firm matches. The size entry is marked missing in some rows and otherwise reads once, few, many or a size class.

abundance: .; j_gene: TRBJ1-1; d_gene: .; v_gene: TRBV18; CDR3nt: TGTGCCAGCTCACCACCGGCCGGGAGCACTGAAGCTTTCTTT; CDR3aa: CASSPPAGSTEAFF
abundance: .; j_gene: TRBJ2-1; d_gene: .; v_gene: TRBV27; CDR3nt: TGTGCCAGCAGTTCAGCTAGGTCGATCTATGAATACAATGAGCAGTTCTTC; CDR3aa: CASSSARSIYEYNEQFF
abundance: few; j_gene: TRBJ2-3; d_gene: .; v_gene: TRBV28; CDR3nt: TGTGCCAGCAGTTTCCTCTCAGGGACAGATACGCAGTATTTT; CDR3aa: CASSFLSGTDTQYF
abundance: .; j_gene: TRBJ2-3; d_gene: TRBD2; v_gene: TRBV6-5; CDR3nt: TGTGCCAGCAGTCTAGCGGGAGGGAGGGATACGCAGTATTTT; CDR3aa: CASSLAGGRDTQYF
abundance: few; j_gene: TRBJ1-2; d_gene: TRBD1; v_gene: TRBV10-2; CDR3nt: TGCGCCAGCAGACGACAGGGAGACTATGGCTACACCTTC; CDR3aa: CASRRQGDYGYTF
abundance: .; j_gene: TRBJ2-5; d_gene: TRBD2; v_gene: TRBV5-1; CDR3nt: TGCGCCAGCAGCAAAAACCGCGGGGGGCTAGAGACCCAGTACTTC; CDR3aa: CASSKNRGGLETQYF
abundance: .; j_gene: TRBJ2-5; d_gene: .; v_gene: TRBV7-2; CDR3nt: TGTGCCAGCAGCTCAGGGACGGCGGAGACCCAGTACTTC; CDR3aa: CASSSGTAETQYF
abundance: .; j_gene: TRBJ2-7; d_gene: .; v_gene: TRBV6-8; CDR3nt: TGTGCCAGCAGTCACCTTTACGAGCAGTACTTC; CDR3aa: CASSHLYEQYF
abundance: .; j_gene: TRBJ1-2; d_gene: TRBD1; v_gene: TRBV2; CDR3nt: TGTGCCAGCAGTGAAGGATGGGACAGCGCGGGGGGCTACACCTTC; CDR3aa: CASSEGWDSAGGYTF
abundance: .; j_gene: TRBJ1-5; d_gene: .; v_gene: TRBV6-6; CDR3nt: TGTGCCAGCAGTCCTCAGGGGAGGAATCAGCCCCAGCATTTT; CDR3aa: CASSPQGRNQPQHF
abundance: once; j_gene: TRBJ2-6; d_gene: .; v_gene: TRBV19; CDR3nt: TGTGCCACCAGACACAGCTCTGGGGCCAACGTCCTGACTTTC; CDR3aa: CATRHSSGANVLTF
abundance: .; j_gene: TRBJ1-1; d_gene: .; v_gene: TRBV9; CDR3nt: TGTGCCAGCAGCGTGCAGTGGAACACTGAAGCTTTCTTT; CDR3aa: CASSVQWNTEAFF
abundance: .; j_gene: TRBJ2-1; d_gene: TRBD2; v_gene: TRBV15; CDR3nt: TGTGCCACCAGCACCTATAGCGGGCTTCCGGACAATGAGCAGTTCTTC; CDR3aa: CATSTYSGLPDNEQFF
abundance: once; j_gene: TRBJ1-4; d_gene: .; v_gene: TRBV5-7; CDR3nt: TGTGCCAGCAGCTTGGTAGCTAGGAGAACTAATGAAAAACTGTTTTTT; CDR3aa: CASSLVARRTNEKLFF
abundance: .; j_gene: TRBJ1-3; d_gene: .; v_gene: TRBV7-9; CDR3nt: TGTGCCAGCAGCTTATCAGTCGGGGTCGGAAACACCATATATTTT; CDR3aa: CASSLSVGVGNTIYF
abundance: .; j_gene: TRBJ1-2; d_gene: TRBD1; v_gene: TRBV2; CDR3nt: TGTGCCAGCAGTGAACGACAGGGTTTTACTAACTATGGCTACACCTTC; CDR3aa: CASSERQGFTNYGYTF
abundance: .; j_gene: TRBJ2-7; d_gene: TRBD1; v_gene: TRBV2; CDR3nt: TGTGCCAGCAACCCGGACAGGGGCGAGCAGTACTTC; CDR3aa: CASNPDRGEQYF
abundance: .; j_gene: TRBJ1-6; d_gene: TRBD1; v_gene: TRBV5-1; CDR3nt: TGCGCCAGCAGCTGGGGACAGGGGGATTCACCCCTCCACTTT; CDR3aa: CASSWGQGDSPLHF
abundance: .; j_gene: TRBJ1-1; d_gene: .; v_gene: TRBV6-6; CDR3nt: TGTGCCAGCAGTTACCTAAAGGGGAGGTCTGAAGCTTTCTTT; CDR3aa: CASSYLKGRSEAFF